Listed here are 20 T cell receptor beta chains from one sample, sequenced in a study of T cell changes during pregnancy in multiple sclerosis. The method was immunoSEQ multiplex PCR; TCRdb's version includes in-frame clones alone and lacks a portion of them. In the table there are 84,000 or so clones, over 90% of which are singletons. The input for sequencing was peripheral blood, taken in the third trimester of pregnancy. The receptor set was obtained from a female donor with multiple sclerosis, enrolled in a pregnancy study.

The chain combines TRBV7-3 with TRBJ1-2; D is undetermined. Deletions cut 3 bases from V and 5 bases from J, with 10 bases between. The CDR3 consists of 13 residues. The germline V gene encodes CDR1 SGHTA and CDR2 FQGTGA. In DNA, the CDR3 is TGTGCCAGCAGCTTGGGCAGCACGTATGGCTACACCTTC. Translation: CASSLGSTYGYTF.

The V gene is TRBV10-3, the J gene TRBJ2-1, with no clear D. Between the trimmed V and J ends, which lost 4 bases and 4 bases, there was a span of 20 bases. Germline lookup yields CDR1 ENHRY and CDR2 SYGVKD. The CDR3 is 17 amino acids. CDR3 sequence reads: CAISGHQTASPYNEQFF. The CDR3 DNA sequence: TGTGCCATCAGTGGTCACCAAACAGCCTCCCCTTACAATGAGCAGTTCTTC.

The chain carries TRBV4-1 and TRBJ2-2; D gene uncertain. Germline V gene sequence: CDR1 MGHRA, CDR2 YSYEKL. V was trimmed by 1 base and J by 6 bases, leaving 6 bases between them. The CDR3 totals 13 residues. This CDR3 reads CASSQVRPGELFF. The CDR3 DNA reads TGCGCCAGCAGCCAAGTGCGGCCCGGGGAGCTGTTTTTT.

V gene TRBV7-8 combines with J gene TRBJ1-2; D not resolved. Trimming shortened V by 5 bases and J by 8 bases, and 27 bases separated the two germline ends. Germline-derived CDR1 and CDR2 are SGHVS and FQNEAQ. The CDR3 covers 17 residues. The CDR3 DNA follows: TGTGCCAGCAGCCAAGTTAGATTTATACCCCGGGGAAGCGGCTACACCTTC. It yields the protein CASSQVRFIPRGSGYTF.

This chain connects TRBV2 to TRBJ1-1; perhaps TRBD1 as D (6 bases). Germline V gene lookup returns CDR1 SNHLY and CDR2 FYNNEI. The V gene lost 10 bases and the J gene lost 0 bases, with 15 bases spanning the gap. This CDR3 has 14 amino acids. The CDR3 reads CATSRDKMNTEAFF. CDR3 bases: TGTGCCACCTCGAGGGACAAGATGAACACTGAAGCTTTCTTT. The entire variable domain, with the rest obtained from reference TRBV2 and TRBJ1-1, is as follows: EPEVTQTPSHQVTQMGQEVILRCVPISNHLYFYWYRQILGQKVEFLVSFYNNEISEKSEIFDDQFSVERPDGSNFTLKIRSTKLEDSAMYFCATSRDKMNTEAFFGQGTRLTVV.

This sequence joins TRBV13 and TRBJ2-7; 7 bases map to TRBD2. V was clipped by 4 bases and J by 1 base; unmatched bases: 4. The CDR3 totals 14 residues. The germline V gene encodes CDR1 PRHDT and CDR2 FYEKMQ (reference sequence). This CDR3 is CASSSGLRSYEQYF. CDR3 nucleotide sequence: TGTGCCAGCAGCTCGGGACTACGGTCCTACGAGCAGTACTTC.

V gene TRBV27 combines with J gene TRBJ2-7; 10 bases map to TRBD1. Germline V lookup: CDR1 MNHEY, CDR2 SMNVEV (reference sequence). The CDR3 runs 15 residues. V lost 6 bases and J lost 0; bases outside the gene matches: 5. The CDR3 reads CASSSGTGASYEQYF. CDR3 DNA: TGTGCCAGCAGCTCCGGGACAGGGGCCTCCTACGAGCAGTACTTC.

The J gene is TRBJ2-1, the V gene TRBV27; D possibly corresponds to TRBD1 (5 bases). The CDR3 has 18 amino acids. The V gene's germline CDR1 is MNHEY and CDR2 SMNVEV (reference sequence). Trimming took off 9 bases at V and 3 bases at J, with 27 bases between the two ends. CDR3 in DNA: TGTGCCAGTACCCCCCAAGGGGTTTTATCTACCGTCTACAATGAGCAGTTCTTC. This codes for CASTPQGVLSTVYNEQFF.

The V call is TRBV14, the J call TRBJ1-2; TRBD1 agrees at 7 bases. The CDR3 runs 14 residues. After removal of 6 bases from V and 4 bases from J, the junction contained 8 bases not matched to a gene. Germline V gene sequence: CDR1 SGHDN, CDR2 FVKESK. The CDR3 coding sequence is TGTGCCAGCAGTCCGCCGGGACAGAGCTATGGCTACACCTTC. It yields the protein CASSPPGQSYGYTF.

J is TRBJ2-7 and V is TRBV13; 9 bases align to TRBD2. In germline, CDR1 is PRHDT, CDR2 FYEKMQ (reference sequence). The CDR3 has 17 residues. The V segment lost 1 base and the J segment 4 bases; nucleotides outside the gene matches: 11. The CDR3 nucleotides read TGTGCCAGCAGCTTAGTTGCGGGGGGGCCTTTTACGTACGAGCAGTACTTC. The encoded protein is CASSLVAGGPFTYEQYF.

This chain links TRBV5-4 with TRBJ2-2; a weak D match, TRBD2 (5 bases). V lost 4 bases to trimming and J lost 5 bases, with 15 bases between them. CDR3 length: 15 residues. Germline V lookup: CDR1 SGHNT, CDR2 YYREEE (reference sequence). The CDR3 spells CASSEGGFQTGELFF. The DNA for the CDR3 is TGTGCCAGCAGCGAGGGCGGGTTTCAGACCGGGGAGCTGTTTTTT.

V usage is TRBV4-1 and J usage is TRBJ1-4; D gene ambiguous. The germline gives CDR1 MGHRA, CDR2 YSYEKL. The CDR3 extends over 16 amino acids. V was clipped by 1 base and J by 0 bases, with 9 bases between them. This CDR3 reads CASSQGSLATNEKLFF. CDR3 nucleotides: TGCGCCAGCAGCCAAGGGAGTCTCGCAACTAATGAAAAACTGTTTTTT.

The CDR3 loop reads CASSLELAVGEQFF. The CDR3 nucleotides read TGTGCCAGCAGCTTGGAACTAGCAGTGGGTGAGCAGTTCTTC. The genes are TRBV7-3 and TRBJ2-1, with D possibly being TRBD2 (6 bases). The ends were cut back, 3 bases at V and 9 bases at J, with 15 bases in the middle. CDR3 length: 14 residues. Germline-derived CDR1 and CDR2 are SGHTA and FQGTGA.

CDR3 sequence reads: CASNRGLLTNTGELFF. The DNA for the CDR3 is TGTGCCAGCAACAGAGGGCTACTAACGAACACCGGGGAGCTGTTTTTT. V is TRBV2 and J is TRBJ2-2, with a tentative D call TRBD2 (5 bases). This CDR3 region has 16 residues. V was cut by 7 bases and J by 0 bases, with 15 bases left in between. CDR1 and CDR2 from the germline V gene are SNHLY and FYNNEI.

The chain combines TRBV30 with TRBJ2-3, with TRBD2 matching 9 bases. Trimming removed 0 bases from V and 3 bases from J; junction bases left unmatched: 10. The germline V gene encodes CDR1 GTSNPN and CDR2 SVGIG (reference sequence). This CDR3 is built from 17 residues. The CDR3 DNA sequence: TGTGCCTGGAGTGTGGGGGCGGCGGGGGGGCCTACAGATACGCAGTATTTT. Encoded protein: CAWSVGAAGGPTDTQYF.

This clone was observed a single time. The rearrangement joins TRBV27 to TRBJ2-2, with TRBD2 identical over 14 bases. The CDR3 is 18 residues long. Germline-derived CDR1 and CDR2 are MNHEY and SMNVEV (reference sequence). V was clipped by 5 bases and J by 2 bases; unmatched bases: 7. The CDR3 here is CASSAPGLAGVNTGELFF. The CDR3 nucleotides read TGTGCCAGCAGTGCTCCGGGACTAGCGGGGGTAAACACCGGGGAGCTGTTTTTT.

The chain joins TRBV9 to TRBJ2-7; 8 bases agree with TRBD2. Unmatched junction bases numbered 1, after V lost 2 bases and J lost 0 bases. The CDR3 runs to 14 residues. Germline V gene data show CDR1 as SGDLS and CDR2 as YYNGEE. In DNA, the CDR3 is TGTGCCAGCAGCGTGAGCGGGGGCTCCTACGAGCAGTACTTC. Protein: CASSVSGGSYEQYF.

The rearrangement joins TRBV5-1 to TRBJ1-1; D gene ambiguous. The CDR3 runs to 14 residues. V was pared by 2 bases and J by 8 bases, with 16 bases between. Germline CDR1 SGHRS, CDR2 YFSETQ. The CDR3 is CASSLSLGNTEAFF. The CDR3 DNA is TGCGCCAGCAGCTTAAGCCTAGGCAATACAGAAGCTTTCTTT.

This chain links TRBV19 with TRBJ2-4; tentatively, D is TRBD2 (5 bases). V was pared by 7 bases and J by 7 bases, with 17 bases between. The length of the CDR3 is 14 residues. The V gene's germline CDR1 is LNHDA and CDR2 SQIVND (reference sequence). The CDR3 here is CASTHPGRGNIQYF. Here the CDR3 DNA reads TGTGCCAGTACCCACCCGGGCCGAGGGAACATTCAGTACTTC.

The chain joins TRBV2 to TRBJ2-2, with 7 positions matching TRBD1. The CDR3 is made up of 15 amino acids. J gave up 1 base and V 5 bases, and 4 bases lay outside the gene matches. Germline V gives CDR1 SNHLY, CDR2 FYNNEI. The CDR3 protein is CASSRQGQNTGELFF. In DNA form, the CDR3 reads TGTGCCAGCAGTCGACAGGGTCAGAACACCGGGGAGCTGTTTTTT. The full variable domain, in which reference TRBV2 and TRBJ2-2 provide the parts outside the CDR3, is EPEVTQTPSHQVTQMGQEVILRCVPISNHLYFYWYRQILGQKVEFLVSFYNNEISEKSEIFDDQFSVERPDGSNFTLKIRSTKLEDSAMYFCASSRQGQNTGELFFGEGSRLTVL.